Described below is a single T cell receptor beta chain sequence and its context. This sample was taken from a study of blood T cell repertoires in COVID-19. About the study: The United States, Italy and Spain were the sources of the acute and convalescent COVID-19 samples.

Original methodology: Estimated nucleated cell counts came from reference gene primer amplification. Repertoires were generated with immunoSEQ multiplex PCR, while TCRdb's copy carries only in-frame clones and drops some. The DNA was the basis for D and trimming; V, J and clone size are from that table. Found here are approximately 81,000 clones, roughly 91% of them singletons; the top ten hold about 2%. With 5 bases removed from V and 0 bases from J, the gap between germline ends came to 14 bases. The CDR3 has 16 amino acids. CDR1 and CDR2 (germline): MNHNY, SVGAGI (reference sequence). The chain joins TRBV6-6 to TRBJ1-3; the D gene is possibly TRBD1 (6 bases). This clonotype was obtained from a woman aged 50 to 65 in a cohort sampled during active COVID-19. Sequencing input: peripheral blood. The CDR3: CASSPSQGLSGNTIYF. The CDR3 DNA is TGTGCCAGCAGTCCTTCTCAGGGGCTCTCTGGAAACACCATATATTTT.